This is a list of T cell receptor beta chains from one sample in a study of blood T cell repertoires in COVID-19. TCRdb's copy holds only in-frame clones and misses some; the assay was immunoSEQ multiplex PCR. This sample has about 300,000 clones, with about nine tenths found just once. Specimen: PBMCs or T cells enriched from blood (not recorded which). Receptor source: a woman younger than 45 who had recovered from COVID-19. The CDR3 runs from the conserved cysteine through the conserved F or W. Each record gives: J gene, clone size, V gene, D gene, CDR3 protein, CDR3 DNA. A D gene is named only where the DNA matches it firmly. Part of the rows lack a size; the others show once, few, many or a class for expanded clones.

TRBJ1-5 | NA | TRBV6-1 | NA | CASSDRGGVQPQHF | TGTGCCAGCAGTGATCGGGGGGGCGTTCAGCCCCAGCATTTT
TRBJ2-7 | NA | TRBV20-1 | NA | CSASSPGLEGHEQYF | TGCAGTGCTAGTAGTCCGGGACTTGAGGGTCACGAGCAGTACTTC
TRBJ2-1 | NA | TRBV5-5 | NA | CASSNLRVGWGVNEQFF | TGTGCCAGCAGCAACCTCCGAGTAGGGTGGGGGGTCAATGAGCAGTTCTTC
TRBJ1-6 | NA | TRBV28 | TRBD1 | CASSRDRGLNSPLHF | TGTGCCAGCAGTAGAGACAGGGGGCTCAATTCACCCCTCCACTTT
TRBJ1-5 | NA | TRBV5-1 | NA | CASSQGQGGNQPQHF | TGCGCCAGCAGCCAGGGGCAGGGCGGCAATCAGCCCCAGCATTTT
TRBJ2-7 | NA | TRBV19 | TRBD2 | CASRRLADSYEQYF | TGTGCCAGTAGGCGACTAGCGGACTCATACGAGCAGTACTTC
TRBJ2-1 | NA | TRBV5-4 | TRBD1 | CASRPGQGQNEQFF | TGTGCCAGCAGACCGGGACAGGGCCAAAATGAGCAGTTCTTC
TRBJ2-7 | once | TRBV27 | TRBD2 | CASSLHLAGAYEQYF | TGTGCCAGCAGTTTACACCTAGCGGGAGCATACGAGCAGTACTTC
TRBJ2-7 | NA | TRBV18 | TRBD2 | CASSPPIAGAYEQYF | TGTGCCAGCTCACCTCCTATAGCGGGAGCGTACGAGCAGTACTTC
TRBJ1-6 | NA | TRBV28 | TRBD1 | CASKQGWNSPLHF | TGTGCCAGCAAACAGGGGTGGAATTCACCCCTCCACTTT
TRBJ1-5 | NA | TRBV20-1 | NA | CSARQNQPQHF | TGCAGTGCTAGACAAAATCAGCCCCAGCATTTT
TRBJ2-1 | NA | TRBV2 | NA | CASTPSEGYSSYNEQFF | TGTGCCAGCACCCCCTCCGAGGGCTACAGCTCCTACAATGAGCAGTTCTTC
TRBJ2-3 | NA | TRBV2 | TRBD2 | CASRPSSGSADTQYF | TGTGCCAGCAGACCCTCTAGCGGGAGTGCTGATACGCAGTATTTT
TRBJ1-2 | NA | TRBV25-1 | NA | CASSEGWASYTF | TGTGCCAGCAGTGAAGGATGGGCAAGCTACACCTTC
TRBJ1-3 | NA | TRBV6-2/TRBV6-3 | NA | CASSHPYRSSGNTIYF | TGTGCCAGCAGCCACCCCTACAGGAGCTCTGGAAACACCATATATTTT
TRBJ1-4 | NA | TRBV24-1 | NA | CATSDSRRSNEKLFF | TGTGCCACCAGTGATTCTAGACGGTCCAATGAAAAACTGTTTTTT
TRBJ2-1 | NA | TRBV28 | TRBD2 | CASSFPNLAAYNEQFF | TGTGCCAGCAGTTTCCCGAATCTAGCGGCCTACAATGAGCAGTTCTTC
TRBJ1-1 | NA | TRBV19 | TRBD1 | CASSIRTGSAFF | TGTGCCAGTAGTATTAGGACAGGCTCAGCTTTCTTT
TRBJ2-5 | few | TRBV29-1 | NA | CSVVGGVQETQYF | TGCAGCGTTGTAGGAGGGGTCCAAGAGACCCAGTACTTC
TRBJ2-5 | NA | TRBV6-2/TRBV6-3 | TRBD2 | CASSYSPTSGLQETQYF | TGTGCCAGCAGTTACTCGCCGACTAGCGGTTTACAAGAGACCCAGTACTTC